This T cell receptor (beta chain) was identified in a study of cytomegalovirus exposure and HLA in healthy donors. Study conclusions and caveats: Segments of the TCR beta V type were, in most cases, productive about 87% or about 30% of the time in an earlier analysis. Only CMV serostatus was available as immune exposure information. A missense DCLRE1C variant was associated with V- and J-gene trimming of TCR beta chains in a later analysis, and an independent cohort replicated the association.

Primers for the PCR totalled 60 Vbeta and 13 Jbeta. Data came from immunoSEQ multiplex PCR; TCRdb stores just in-frame clones and leaves some out. The repertoire holds approximately 76,000 clones, with roughly 78% as singletons. Trimming left V 5 bases short and J 8 bases short, with 15 bases between. The CDR3 extends over 13 amino acids. Germline-derived CDR1 and CDR2 are SGHTA and FQGTGA. With respect to this clone: Its antigen is currently unknown.

The clonotype originates from a man aged 25-45 years in good health and CMV-seronegative. The rearrangement links TRBV7-3 to TRBJ1-1; no reliable D call. Sequenced material: PBMCs. The CDR3 reads CASSPQPQAEAFF. CDR3 bases: TGTGCCAGCAGCCCCCAACCTCAGGCAGAAGCTTTCTTT.